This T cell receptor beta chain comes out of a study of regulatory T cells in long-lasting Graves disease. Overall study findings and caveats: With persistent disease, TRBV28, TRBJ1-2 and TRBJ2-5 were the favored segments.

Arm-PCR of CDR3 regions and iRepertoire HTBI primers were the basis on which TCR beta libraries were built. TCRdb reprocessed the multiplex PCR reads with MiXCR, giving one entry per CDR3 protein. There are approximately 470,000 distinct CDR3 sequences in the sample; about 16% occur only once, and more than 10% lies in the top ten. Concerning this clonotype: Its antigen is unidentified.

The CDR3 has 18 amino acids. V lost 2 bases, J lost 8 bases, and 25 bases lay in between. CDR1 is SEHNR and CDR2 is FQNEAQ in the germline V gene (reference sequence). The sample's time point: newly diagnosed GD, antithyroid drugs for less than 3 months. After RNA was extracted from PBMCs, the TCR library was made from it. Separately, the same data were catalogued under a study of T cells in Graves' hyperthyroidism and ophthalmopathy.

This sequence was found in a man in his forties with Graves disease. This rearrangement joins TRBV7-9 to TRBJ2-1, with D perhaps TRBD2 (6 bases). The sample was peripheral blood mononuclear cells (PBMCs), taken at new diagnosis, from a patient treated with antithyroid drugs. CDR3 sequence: CASSLFSGGVRSRDEQFF. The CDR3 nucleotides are TGTGCCAGCAGCTTATTTTCTGGAGGGGTAAGGAGTAGGGATGAGCAGTTCTTC.